The clone carrying this T cell receptor beta chain was counted between two and nine times. This CDR3 comprises 16 residues. Germline V gives CDR1 SGHTA, CDR2 FQGNSA. The V and J ends lost 1 base and 3 bases, in that order; junction bases with no gene match: 4. Specified treatment: oral pan-JAK inhibitor, 5-10 mg twice daily. Researchers gathered lesional scalp punch biopsies and peripheral blood from patients with alopecia areata. The sequencing template was cDNA reverse transcribed from extracted RNA. Sequencing used immunoSEQ multiplex PCR; TCRdb keeps in-frame clones, though not all of them. This table holds some 170,000 clones, approximately 59% found once. These data come from a study of CD8+ T cells in alopecia areata. In the study overall: Treated patients took oral tofacitinib at 5 to 10 mg twice daily.

This material consisted of CD4+ T cells sorted from blood, taken at week 56, from a patient treated with tofacitinib. The chain employs TRBV7-2 and TRBJ2-3, with 10 bases that match TRBD2. This TCR was recovered from a human donor with alopecia areata. The CDR3 sequence: CASSLGLAGQTDTQYF. The CDR3 nucleotides are TGTGCCAGCAGCTTAGGACTAGCGGGCCAAACAGATACGCAGTATTTT.